This TCR beta chain is drawn from a study of human T cells and chemical hapten exposure (dated by TCRdb to about 2021). As for the study more broadly: Libraries were combined into a pool for sequencing, and differences in TCR yield between samples came mainly from small differences in library volumes within the pool. In alopecia patients, the study followed how the peripheral blood TCR repertoire changed in vivo over primary and secondary sensitization to diphenylcyclopropenone (DPC), a hapten. Both TCR alpha and TCR beta chains were sequenced from each blood RNA sample.

A note on this clonotype: It has no known antigen specificity. No much larger clonotype is one base removed from it; base qualities were not supplied.

Total RNA was isolated from unfractionated whole blood collected in Tempus Blood RNA tubes. Four or five healthy volunteers acted as controls for TCR sequencing and had blood drawn at day 0, 2 weeks and 6 weeks. What the authors observed across the whole study: DPC sensitization did not change how many TCRs were above 1 in 1000 frequency, and no evidence was found of alterations in global repertoire structure. Repeated subsampling changed both the strength of the expansion versus patch-test correlation and the threshold at which the correlation became significant.

The method behind the library was 5' RACE. Instrument on record: Illumina MiSeq. During library preparation, unique molecular identifiers were attached to individual cDNA molecules so that TCRs could be counted quantitatively and reproducibly. The published analysis was carried out like this. The median number of TCRs per sample was some 100,000, ranging from 23,224 to 690,600. V, J and CDR3 annotation of the TCR reads was performed with the Decombinator software suite. Every sample was subsampled to the same number of TCRs (28,000) for the PS versus PT1 abundance plots. Expanded TCRs were defined as absent before sensitization and observed at least eight times at the 2-week time point. The public sequencing data were trimmed at Q25 with fastp and processed into clonotypes with MiXCR by TCRdb, which kept only in-frame beta chains. Every entry covers one CDR3 protein and lists the most common genes and DNA from its rows. These V and J calls rely on TCRdb rather than the paper's analysis. In all, the sample holds around 80,000 distinct CDR3 sequences, and more than 15% of those were seen once. Of the sample, nearly 7% is held by the ten largest clones.

From a lookup of the germline V gene (reference sequence), CDR1 and CDR2 are LNHDA and SQIVND. At the junction V is shortened by 5 bases and J by 6 bases, with 8 bases in between. The CDR3 goes from the cysteine to the phenylalanine over 13 residues. The sequence is cut down to CDR3 DNA, 39 bases in frame from base 1. The chain links TRBV19 with TRBJ1-6; no D gene is confidently identified. The clonotype comes from a female donor in good health. The DNA sequence reads TGTGCCAGTAGTCTCCGACCTAATTCACCCCTCCACTTT. Its protein product is CASSLRPNSPLHF.